This T cell receptor beta chain was obtained from a study of blood T cell repertoires in COVID-19 (dated by TCRdb to the early 2020s). Context from the whole study: Samples covering the acute and convalescent phases of COVID-19 were provided by collaborators in the United States, Italy and Spain. The material from the prospective study consisted of cDNA or gDNA derived from T cells, B-cell-depleted T cells, or PBMCs. The dataset comprised deeply sampled blood TCRbeta repertoires from subjects exposed to, actively infected with, or recovered from COVID-19. The repertoires were released in a freely available public database meant as a resource for research on the immune response to SARS-CoV-2. The samples were drawn from two sources: the first 160 participants of the ongoing ImmuneRACE study, and fewer than 1,500 subjects contributed by 6 global collaborators. Sample metadata almost always included a de-identified subject ID, COVID-19 status, age in years and sex. Where available, HLA class I and class II types were taken from metadata supplied by the sample provider and were not determined by assay-based typing. The paper's findings and limits, for the study overall: The amount of clinical and demographic metadata varied by source and participant and was provided uncurated.

TCRbeta CDR3 regions were amplified from genomic DNA using the immunoSEQ Assay, a bias-controlled multiplex PCR. In the source study's methods: Nucleated cell counts per sample were estimated from amplification of reference gene primers within the assay. To quantify the absolute abundance of each unique TCRbeta CDR3 rearrangement, sequence reads were collapsed and filtered. For each sample, productive Simpson clonality was calculated as the square root of Simpson's diversity index over productive rearrangements. TCRdb re-hosts the immuneACCESS table, in-frame sequences only. Its copies lack some clones; in the studies checked, an unresolved V gene accounts for under half of them, and the cause for the rest is not known. Clone size and the V and J calls come from that table; the DNA yielded D and trimming. Recorded for this sample are roughly 180,000 clones; about 85% of them occurred a single time. The leading ten clones occupy less than 6.5% of the sample.

CDR1 and CDR2 were assigned from the germline V gene (reference sequence) as SEHNR and FQNEAQ. Trimming removed 1 base from V and 6 bases from J, leaving 10 bases between the germline ends. There are 13 amino acids in the CDR3, from cysteine to phenylalanine inclusive. The sequence is cut down to CDR3 DNA, 39 bases in frame from base 1. One collaborating source in Seattle enrolled patients during active infection and followed them longitudinally through the course of disease. Whole blood was collected in K2EDTA tubes by collaborating institutions according to the institutions' own protocols. For TCRbeta analysis, collaborators shipped samples as frozen whole blood, isolated PBMCs, or DNA extracted from either of those sample types. With respect to this clone: This clone's antigen is unknown. Per-nucleotide qualities are absent, and no much larger clonotype sits a single base away.

Sequenced material: peripheral blood. This chain joins TRBV7-9 to TRBJ2-7; matching of 5 bases hints at TRBD1 as the D gene. The sequence was collected from a woman aged 50 to 65 with COVID-19, enrolled during active disease. This receptor carries the CDR3 CASSLGGTTEQYF. The DNA sequence reads TGTGCCAGCAGCTTAGGGGGCACGACCGAGCAGTACTTC.